The source of this T cell receptor beta chain is a study of T cell changes during pregnancy in multiple sclerosis (dated by TCRdb to the late 2010s). For the study in its entirety: In women with multiple sclerosis, the researchers looked at how the T cell repertoire shifted as pregnancy progressed.

V and J lose 5 bases and 4 bases, and a span of 8 bases separates them. Looking up the germline V gene (reference sequence) yields CDR1 SEHNR and CDR2 FQNEAQ. Including cysteine and phenylalanine, the CDR3 has 12 amino acids. The retained sequence is limited to the CDR3, 36 bases, with the frame set at the first base. This clone is a singleton in its sample. Its recognized antigen is unknown. Base qualities are not provided; no much larger clone lies one nucleotide away. Library preparation was by the immunoSEQ multiplex PCR assay. Here the immuneACCESS table is served through TCRdb, limited to in-frame sequences with V and J called. Missing clones are a known gap in these copies; in checked studies unresolved V genes cover under half, and the rest lacks a known reason. This sample comprises 65,000 to 85,000 clones, about 91% of them detected only once. The ten largest clones capture about 1.5% of the sample.

The sequences come from peripheral blood, collected after pregnancy. Recombination joined TRBV7-9 with TRBJ1-1; no D segment can be confidently identified. The sequence came from a female donor with multiple sclerosis, enrolled in a pregnancy study. The DNA sequence is TGTGCCAGCAGCGGCTCGGGCACTGAAGCTTTCTTT. Its protein is CASSGSGTEAFF.